This TCR beta chain derives from a study of CD8+CD57+ T cells in acquired aplastic anemia. Study-level background: CD4+ and CD8+ cells, once sorted, gave DNA averaging around 3.2 ug.

Germline-derived CDR1 and CDR2 are DFQATT and SNEGSKA (reference sequence). The V and J ends lost 6 bases and 7 bases, in that order; junction bases with no gene match: 4. There are 13 residues in the CDR3. Profiling that covered TCR beta VDJ and CDR3 relied on genomic DNA as its template. Via MiXCR, TCRdb re-called the reads, giving one row per CDR3 protein. The sample has approximately 80,000 distinct CDR3 sequences; roughly 72% are singletons. Individuals selected for sequencing had exhibited CD8+CD57+ cell expansion on flow cytometry. Sequencing input: sorted CD4+, CD8+, or CD8+CD57+ T cells (not recorded which) from PBMCs. The TCR originated in a human donor with aplastic anemia. The chain is built from TRBV20-1 and TRBJ2-5; 14 bases line up with TRBD2. This CDR3 is CSAPTSGRGTQYF. DNA of the CDR3: TGCAGTGCCCCGACTAGCGGGAGGGGGACCCAGTACTTC.